Shown below are 5 T cell receptor beta chains from a single sample sequenced in a study of T cells in Graves' hyperthyroidism and ophthalmopathy. RNA transcripts gave rise to amplified TCR beta CDR3 regions. TCR CDR3 regions were first amplified by RT-PCR with HTBI primers. Using its own MiXCR run on the multiplex PCR reads, TCRdb lists one record per CDR3 protein. This sample carries hundreds of thousands of distinct CDR3 sequences, 35% to 45% of them seen once, and the ten largest clones take 8% to 9%. Sequences were obtained from blood. The receptor set was obtained from a man aged 18 to 29 with Graves' hyperthyroidism.

Of note for this clonotype: A read error may account for a junction end that differs from germline. This chain links TRBV25-1 with TRBJ1-5, with a tentative D call TRBD1 (5 bases). Germline values: CDR1 MGHDK, CDR2 SYGVNS. The length of the CDR3 is 14 residues. This chain's CDR3 is CASSQDQGAQPQHF. In nucleotides, the CDR3 is TGCGCCAGCAGCCAAGATCAAGGGGCCCAGCCCCAGCATTTT.

This clonotype appeared many times. The V call is TRBV12-3 or TRBV12-4, the J call TRBJ1-6, with D tentatively TRBD1 (5 bases). The CDR3 length is 14 residues. The germline V and J ends were trimmed by 3 bases and 7 bases, with 10 bases remaining between them. The CDR3 DNA reads as TGTGCCAGCAGTTTGGGGGGAGTCAATTCACCCCTCCACTTT. Amino acid sequence: CASSLGGVNSPLHF.

This clonotype was counted at least ten times. The V call is TRBV6-5, the J call TRBJ1-5; D is unclear. The CDR3 extends over 14 amino acids. The V and J ends lost 6 bases and 3 bases respectively, with 12 bases between them. Germline V gene sequence: CDR1 MNHEY, CDR2 SVGAGI. In DNA, the CDR3 is TGTGCCAGCAGATCACACACAAACAATCAGCCCCAGCATTTT. It codes for CASRSHTNNQPQHF.

As to this clonotype: Compared with germline, one end of the junction differs, possibly owing to a read error. The V and J genes are TRBV29-1 and TRBJ1-1; possibly TRBD1 for D (5 bases). Germline-derived CDR1 and CDR2 are SQVTM and ANQGSEA. The CDR3 runs 8 residues. DNA for the CDR3: TGCAGCGTTGGCGGGGGGGAGTTT. Translated: CSVGGGEF.

Many counts were recorded for this clonotype. The CDR3 nucleotides read TGCAGCGTTGAAGAGACAGGTTTCGACGAGCAGTACTTC. It is translated as CSVEETGFDEQYF. The chain links TRBV29-1 to TRBJ2-7, with D possibly matching TRBD1 (6 bases). Germline values: CDR1 SQVTM, CDR2 ANQGSEA. The V and J ends lost 0 bases and 5 bases respectively, with 11 bases between them. CDR3 size: 13 residues.